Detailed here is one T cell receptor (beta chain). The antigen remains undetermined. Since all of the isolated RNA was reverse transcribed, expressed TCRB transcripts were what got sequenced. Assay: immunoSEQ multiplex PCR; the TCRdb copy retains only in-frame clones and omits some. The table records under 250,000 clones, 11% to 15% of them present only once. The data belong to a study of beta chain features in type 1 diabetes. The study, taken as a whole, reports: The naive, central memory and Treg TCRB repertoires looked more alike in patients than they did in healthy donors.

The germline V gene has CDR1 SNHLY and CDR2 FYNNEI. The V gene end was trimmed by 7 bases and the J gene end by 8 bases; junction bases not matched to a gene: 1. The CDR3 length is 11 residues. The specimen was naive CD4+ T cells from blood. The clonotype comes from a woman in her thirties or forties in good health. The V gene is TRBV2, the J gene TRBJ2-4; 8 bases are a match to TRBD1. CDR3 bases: TGTGCCAGCAACAGGGGGGACATTCAGTACTTC. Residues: CASNRGDIQYF. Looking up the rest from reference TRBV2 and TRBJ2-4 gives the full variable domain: EPEVTQTPSHQVTQMGQEVILRCVPISNHLYFYWYRQILGQKVEFLVSFYNNEISEKSEIFDDQFSVERPDGSNFTLKIRSTKLEDSAMYFCASNRGDIQYFGAGTRLSVL.